The 25 T cell receptor beta chains listed next were all sequenced from one sample in a study of T cells in localized non-small cell lung cancer. Profiled with immunoSEQ multiplex PCR; TCRdb holds only in-frame clones, not every one. The top ten clones hold under 8.5% of a sample with fewer than 7,000 clones, approximately 34% of them seen once. Material: lung tumor tissue, obtained before any cancer treatment. These receptors came from a male donor at least 60 years old with stage I squamous cell lung carcinoma.

This clone was picked up a small number of times. CDR3 in amino acids: CASSFNRLEQFF. The CDR3 DNA follows: TGTGCCAGCAGTTTTAATCGGCTTGAGCAGTTCTTC. This chain uses TRBV6-8 with TRBJ2-1; no firm D call. Per the germline V gene, CDR1 is MNHGY and CDR2 is SAAAGT. The germline V and J ends were trimmed by 4 bases and 9 bases, with 10 bases remaining between them. The CDR3 sequence is 12 residues long.

This clone has more than one count but fewer than ten. The chain couples TRBV19 to TRBJ1-1; the D gene is possibly TRBD1 (5 bases). V lost 4 bases, J lost 8 bases, and 14 bases lay in between. The CDR3 runs to 13 residues. Looked up from germline, CDR1 is LNHDA and CDR2 is SQIVND (reference sequence). The CDR3 DNA reads TGTGCCAGTAGTACTGGGACTTGGAGCGAAGCTTTCTTT. As protein: CASSTGTWSEAFF.

The CDR3 bases are TGTGCCAGCTCACCTCTAAAGGCAGAGAACACTGAAGCTTTCTTT. This gives the protein CASSPLKAENTEAFF. The chain couples TRBV18 to TRBJ1-1; no firm D call. V shed 3 bases and J shed 1 base, with 12 bases lying between them. This CDR3 is 15 amino acids long. CDR1 is KGHSH, CDR2 LQKENI, per germline.

This clone was detected a few times. The chain joins TRBV5-1 to TRBJ2-1; 8 bases are shared with TRBD2. This CDR3 is 15 amino acids long. J gave up 6 bases and V 0 bases, and 5 bases lay outside the gene matches. Germline assignment: CDR1 SGHRS and CDR2 YFSETQ. CDR3: CASSLDGGALNEQFF. The CDR3 DNA sequence: TGCGCCAGCAGCTTGGACGGGGGGGCCCTCAATGAGCAGTTCTTC.

This clone is categorized as medium-sized. The rearrangement links TRBV11-3 to TRBJ2-1; D is unresolved. The CDR3 runs 15 residues. The germline V gene encodes CDR1 SGHNT and CDR2 YENEEA. V was trimmed by 5 bases and J by 0 bases, leaving 11 bases between them. The CDR3 loop is CASSPSAGSYNEQFF. CDR3 sequence (DNA): TGTGCCAGCAGCCCCTCAGCAGGCTCCTACAATGAGCAGTTCTTC.

The chain recombines TRBV6-8 with TRBJ2-3; TRBD1 might be the D (5 bases). The CDR3 loop spans 12 amino acids. V was pared by 6 bases and J by 6 bases, with 10 bases between. The germline V gene encodes CDR1 MNHGY and CDR2 SAAAGT. In DNA, the CDR3 is TGTGCCAGCAGGGTGCCAGGGGATACGCAGTATTTT. Residues: CASRVPGDTQYF.

The CDR3 region has the DNA TGTGCCAGCAGTGTGGAAGGAGGGGGCGGTAAGGATGAGCAGTTCTTC. It specifies CASSVEGGGGKDEQFF. The rearrangement joins TRBV6-8 to TRBJ2-1; TRBD1 might be the D (7 bases). Deletions cut 5 bases from V and 8 bases from J, with 22 bases between. Germline lookup yields CDR1 MNHGY and CDR2 SAAAGT. CDR3 length equals 16 residues.

J is TRBJ2-7 and V is TRBV14; 11 positions match TRBD1. The trim removed 4 bases at V and 3 bases at J, leaving 5 bases unmatched. The CDR3 is made up of 15 amino acids. From germline, CDR1 is SGHDN and CDR2 FVKESK. The CDR3 reads CASSLMGTGGYEQYF. Written as DNA, the CDR3 is TGTGCCAGCAGCCTAATGGGGACAGGGGGCTACGAGCAGTACTTC. The variable domain in full, with the rest retrieved from reference TRBV14 and TRBJ2-7, is EAGVTQFPSHSVIEKGQTVTLRCDPISGHDNLYWYRRVMGKEIKFLLHFVKESKQDESGMPNNRFLAERTGGTYSTLKVQPAELEDSGVYFCASSLMGTGGYEQYFGPGTRLTVT.

This chain connects TRBV18 to TRBJ1-1; D unresolved. The CDR3 totals 13 residues. From germline, CDR1 is KGHSH and CDR2 LQKENI. The V and J ends lost 3 bases and 6 bases respectively, with 11 bases between them. CDR3 sequence reads: CASSPRQDPEAFF. The CDR3 DNA sequence: TGTGCCAGCTCACCGAGGCAGGATCCTGAAGCTTTCTTT.

The chain combines TRBV30 with TRBJ2-2; the match to TRBD1 covers 7 bases. The junction had 3 bases not matched to a gene; V was cut back by 2 bases and J by 3 bases. The length of the CDR3 is 14 residues. CDR1 and CDR2 from the germline V gene are GTSNPN and SVGIG (reference sequence). In DNA, the CDR3 is TGTGCCTGGAGTACAGGGGATTACACCGGGGAGCTGTTTTTT. Translated: CAWSTGDYTGELFF.

This chain connects TRBV11-3 to TRBJ1-3; unclear D gene. This CDR3 contains 15 residues. Germline CDR1 SGHNT, CDR2 YENEEA. The germline V and J ends were trimmed by 0 bases and 0 bases, with 6 bases remaining between them. The CDR3 protein is CASSLDRASGNTIYF. The CDR3 DNA reads as TGTGCCAGCAGCTTAGACAGAGCCTCTGGAAACACCATATATTTT.

The chain combines TRBV25-1 with TRBJ2-7, with D perhaps matching TRBD1 (5 bases). This CDR3 spans 12 amino acids. V was pared by 6 bases and J by 5 bases, with 11 bases between. From germline, CDR1 is MGHDK and CDR2 SYGVNS. CDR3 coding DNA: TGTGCCAGCAGGGACACGCTTGACGAGCAGTACTTC. As protein: CASRDTLDEQYF.

This clone has just a few counts. The CDR3 nucleotides are TGTGCCAGCTCACCCACAGGGGGCTTTAAAAATTCACCCCTCCACTTT. This encodes CASSPTGGFKNSPLHF. This chain uses TRBV18 with TRBJ1-6, with 9 bases identical to TRBD1. With V trimmed by 3 bases and J by 7 bases, 7 bases remained unmatched. The CDR3 is made up of 16 amino acids. Germline V gene sequence: CDR1 KGHSH, CDR2 LQKENI.

The chain uses TRBV7-2 and TRBJ2-7, with a weak D call TRBD2 (6 bases). Trimming cost V 5 bases and J 3 bases, with 11 bases left between them. This CDR3 region has 13 residues. From germline, CDR1 is SGHTA and CDR2 FQGNSA. The CDR3 region has the DNA TGTGCCAGCAGCGGACCGGGGGTCTACGAGCAGTACTTC. Encoded protein: CASSGPGVYEQYF.

This clone showed up just a few times. The genes are TRBV11-3 and TRBJ1-5; D unresolved. Trimming pared 3 bases from V and 0 bases from J, leaving 6 bases between. The CDR3 contains 14 residues. Germline CDR1 and CDR2: SGHNT and YENEEA. The CDR3 reads CASSLWHSNQPQHF. Written as DNA, the CDR3 is TGTGCCAGCAGCTTGTGGCATAGCAATCAGCCCCAGCATTTT.

The chain carries TRBV7-5 and TRBJ2-1; the table gives TRBD2 as D, unverified against the DNA. TRBV7-5 is described as a pseudogene. The CDR3 sequence is 17 residues long. The CDR3 DNA sequence: TGTGCCAGCAGCAACAACCCCGGGACTAGCGCGGGAAATGAGCAGTTCTTC. This sequence encodes CASSNNPGTSAGNEQFF.

This clone was seen a handful of times. The rearrangement joins TRBV9 to TRBJ2-6; D could derive from TRBD1 or TRBD2 (5 bases each). The CDR3 sequence is 15 residues long. V lost 4 bases, J lost 5 bases, and 13 bases lay in between. Germline loops: CDR1 SGDLS, CDR2 YYNGEE. The CDR3: CASSTSGAWANVLTF. In nucleotides, the CDR3 is TGTGCCAGCAGCACATCCGGGGCCTGGGCCAACGTCCTGACTTTC.

This clone has more than one count but fewer than ten. The V gene is TRBV14, the J gene TRBJ1-6; the D gene is possibly TRBD1 (5 bases). This CDR3 is built from 18 residues. Deletions cut 0 bases from V and 0 bases from J, with 12 bases between. Germline-derived CDR1 and CDR2 are SGHDN and FVKESK. Here the CDR3 reads CASSQEGRGSSYNSPLHF. The CDR3 nucleotides are TGTGCCAGCAGCCAAGAGGGGAGGGGCAGCTCCTATAATTCACCCCTCCACTTT. The whole variable domain, filled in from reference TRBV14 and TRBJ1-6, reads EAGVTQFPSHSVIEKGQTVTLRCDPISGHDNLYWYRRVMGKEIKFLLHFVKESKQDESGMPNNRFLAERTGGTYSTLKVQPAELEDSGVYFCASSQEGRGSSYNSPLHFGNGTRLTVT.

V is TRBV6-8 and J is TRBJ1-1, with D tentatively TRBD1 (5 bases). With 7 bases removed from V and 4 bases from J, the gap between germline ends came to 13 bases. Germline CDR1 is MNHGY and CDR2 is SAAAGT. CDR3 length: 13 amino acids. The CDR3 spells CASTEQVGTEAFF. CDR3 sequence (DNA): TGTGCCAGCACCGAACAGGTCGGCACTGAAGCTTTCTTT.

This clone was detected a few times. CDR3 in DNA: TGTGCCAGTAGTCAGAAGACCCTGAGGGAGCAGTACTTC. This sequence encodes CASSQKTLREQYF. This chain links TRBV19 with TRBJ2-7; no reliable D call. Germline CDR1 LNHDA, CDR2 SQIVND (reference sequence). Trimming removed 5 bases at V and 7 bases at J, with 15 bases between. The CDR3 sequence is 13 residues long.

The chain's CDR3 is CASSLQGSGEQYF. CDR3 nucleotide sequence: TGTGCCAGCTCCTTACAGGGTTCGGGGGAGCAGTACTTC. The chain joins TRBV18 to TRBJ2-7; D possibly corresponds to TRBD1 (6 bases). V lost 6 bases and J lost 7, with 16 bases in between. There are 13 residues in the CDR3. CDR1 and CDR2 (germline): KGHSH, LQKENI. The whole variable domain, filled in from reference TRBV18 and TRBJ2-7, reads NAGVMQNPRHLVRRRGQEARLRCSPMKGHSHVYWYRQLPEEGLKFMVYLQKENIIDESGMPKERFSAEFPKEGPSILRIQQVVRGDSAAYFCASSLQGSGEQYFGPGTRLTVT.

By share of the sample, this clone is large. V is TRBV9 and J is TRBJ1-1; D is uncertain. Germline V lookup: CDR1 SGDLS, CDR2 YYNGEE. CDR3 length: 14 amino acids. Trimming cost V 3 bases and J 4 bases, with 13 bases left between them. This CDR3 is CASSALTAGTEAFF. The CDR3 region has the DNA TGTGCCAGCAGCGCACTAACCGCGGGCACTGAAGCTTTCTTT.

CDR3 region: CASSLVGGAEETQYF. Written as DNA, the CDR3 is TGCGCCAGCAGCTTGGTCGGGGGCGCGGAAGAGACCCAGTACTTC. The rearrangement uses TRBV23-1 and TRBJ2-5; D is possibly TRBD1 or TRBD2 (6 bases each). TRBV23-1 falls under the ORF class, with uncertain function. This CDR3 spans 15 amino acids. Trimming cost V 6 bases and J 3 bases, with 17 bases left between them.

This clone was counted only a few times. The genes are TRBV11-3 and TRBJ2-3, with TRBD1 matching 7 bases. Germline trimming cut 1 base from V and 4 bases from J; bases unmatched to any gene: 2. The CDR3 covers 14 residues. Germline V CDR1 and CDR2: SGHNT, YENEEA. CDR3 coding DNA: TGTGCCAGCAGCTTAGGACAGGGTTCAGATACGCAGTATTTT. Its translation is CASSLGQGSDTQYF.

V is TRBV19 and J is TRBJ2-6; D unresolved. Trimming left V 1 base short and J 0 bases short, with 7 bases between. The V gene's germline CDR1 is LNHDA and CDR2 SQIVND (reference sequence). The CDR3 length is 16 residues. This chain's CDR3 is CASSIGQSSGANVLTF. The CDR3 bases are TGTGCCAGTAGTATAGGGCAGTCCTCTGGGGCCAACGTCCTGACTTTC.